A single sample is the source of the 4 T cell receptor beta chains below, sequenced in a study of blood T cell repertoires in COVID-19. This table comes from immunoSEQ multiplex PCR, and its TCRdb copy is limited to in-frame clones, with some not included. The sample includes 20,000 to 25,000 clones, 80% to 90% of them seen just once. The sequencing input was peripheral blood. The source of these receptors is a human donor with active COVID-19. The donor label of this sample is uncertain.

The chain couples TRBV5-6 to TRBJ2-5, with D perhaps matching TRBD1 (6 bases). The CDR3 sequence is 12 residues long. Germline CDR1 SGHDT, CDR2 YYEEEE. Trimming cost V 5 bases and J 3 bases, with 8 bases left between them. Written as DNA, the CDR3 is TGTGCCAGCAGAAAGGGGGAAGAGACCCAGTACTTC. Translation gives CASRKGEETQYF.

The genes are TRBV2 and TRBJ2-1; weak D call: TRBD2 (6 bases). This CDR3 contains 14 residues. The V and J ends lost 5 bases and 5 bases respectively, with 13 bases between them. The germline CDR1 and CDR2 sequences are SNHLY and FYNNEI. The DNA of the CDR3 is TGTGCCAGCAGTAGGGACTCAGCCGACAATGAGCAGTTCTTC. Translated: CASSRDSADNEQFF. Drawing the rest from reference TRBV2 and TRBJ2-1, the complete variable domain is EPEVTQTPSHQVTQMGQEVILRCVPISNHLYFYWYRQILGQKVEFLVSFYNNEISEKSEIFDDQFSVERPDGSNFTLKIRSTKLEDSAMYFCASSRDSADNEQFFGPGTRLTVL.

The V call is TRBV12-5, the J call TRBJ2-7, with TRBD1 matching 8 bases. Trimming cost V 6 bases and J 3 bases; bases outside gene matches: 1. This CDR3 comprises 12 residues. Per the germline V gene, CDR1 is LGHNT and CDR2 is FRNRAP. The CDR3 DNA sequence: TGTGCTAGTGGAACAGGGGGCTACGAGCAGTACTTC. This gives the protein CASGTGGYEQYF. Based on the CDR3 plus reference TRBV12-5 and TRBJ2-7, the full variable domain is DARVTQTPRHKVTEMGQEVTMRCQPILGHNTVFWYRQTMMQGLELLAYFRNRAPLDDSGMPKDRFSAEMPDATLATLKIQPSEPRDSAVYFCASGTGGYEQYFGPGTRLTVT.

The CDR3 is CASSSQGARGANVLTF. The CDR3 DNA follows: TGTGCCAGCAGCTCCCAGGGGGCGCGAGGGGCCAACGTCCTGACTTTC. This chain joins TRBV11-1 and TRBJ2-6; 8 positions agree with TRBD1. Germline V gives CDR1 SGHAT, CDR2 FQDESV (reference sequence). This CDR3 has 16 amino acids. Germline trimming cut 4 bases from V and 4 bases from J; bases unmatched to any gene: 6.